The rows below give T cell receptor beta chains drawn from one sample of a study of T cells after yellow fever vaccination. TCRdb called the 5' RACE reads again in MiXCR, with one record for every CDR3 protein. The repertoire holds approximately 47,000 distinct CDR3 sequences, with 5% to 8% as singletons. The sample in question was PBMCs, either bulk or a sorted T-cell subset (CD4+, CD8+, memory, or dextramer-sorted; not recorded which), obtained 45 days after the yellow fever booster vaccination. These receptors were taken from a man younger than 45 who received the YFV17D yellow fever vaccine. Both conserved end residues are part of each CDR3. A D gene is named only where the DNA matches it firmly. Clone size is not always given. Where it is, it says once, few, many or a class for expanded clones.

many,18,TRBJ2-3,TRBV12-3/TRBV12-4,TRBD2,CASSREVSGRTSTDTQYF,TGTGCCAGCAGTCGGGAAGTTAGCGGGAGGACTAGCACAGATACGCAGTATTTT
few,14,TRBJ2-1,TRBV24-1,-,CATGSGATPNEQFF,TGTGCCACCGGGTCGGGAGCTACCCCCAATGAGCAGTTCTTC
many,13,TRBJ2-5,TRBV10-3,-,CAISDNRPETQYF,TGTGCCATCAGTGACAATAGGCCCGAGACCCAGTACTTC
many,13,TRBJ1-1,TRBV7-9,-,CASSQVRGTEAFF,TGTGCCAGCAGCCAAGTCAGGGGCACTGAAGCTTTCTTT
-,15,TRBJ2-7,TRBV28,TRBD1,CASQGPGTGVYEQYF,TGTGCCAGTCAGGGGCCGGGGACAGGGGTGTACGAGCAGTACTTC
many,13,TRBJ1-4,TRBV20-1,-,CSAWDFDPEKLFF,TGCAGTGCTTGGGACTTTGACCCTGAAAAACTGTTTTTT
many,12,TRBJ1-1,TRBV20-1,-,CSAASGNTEAFF,TGCAGTGCCGCTTCCGGGAACACTGAAGCTTTCTTT
-,15,TRBJ2-4,TRBV5-4,-,CASSQDSAAKNIQYF,TGTGCCAGCAGCCAAGATAGCGCGGCCAAAAACATTCAGTACTTC
many,10,TRBJ2-5,TRBV12-3/TRBV12-4,-,CASSRETQYF,TGTGCCAGCAGTCGGGAGACCCAGTACTTC
many,16,TRBJ2-2,TRBV5-6,-,CASSREGEEDTGELFF,TGTGCCAGCAGCCGAGAGGGGGAGGAGGACACCGGGGAGCTGTTTTTT
few,15,TRBJ2-2,TRBV2,TRBD1,CASSELTTGTGELFF,TGTGCCAGCAGTGAGCTTACGACAGGGACCGGGGAGCTGTTTTTT
few,17,TRBJ2-3,TRBV4-2,-,CASSQDWRSLLTDTQYF,TGTGCCAGCAGCCAAGATTGGCGGTCCTTACTCACAGATACGCAGTATTTT
few,12,TRBJ2-1,TRBV7-6,-,CASSLVPWEQFF,TGTGCCAGCAGCTTAGTGCCTTGGGAGCAGTTCTTC
-,15,TRBJ2-6,TRBV12-3/TRBV12-4,-,CASSLMVFGANVLTF,TGTGCCAGCAGTTTGATGGTTTTCGGGGCCAACGTCCTGACTTTC
many,15,TRBJ2-3,TRBV3-1,-,CASSLNAGAQDTQYF,TGTGCCAGCAGTCTTAATGCAGGGGCTCAAGATACGCAGTATTTT
few,14,TRBJ1-2,TRBV27,-,CASSLSSGLYGYTF,TGTGCCAGCAGTTTATCCTCCGGGCTCTATGGCTACACCTTC
once,17,TRBJ2-4,TRBV5-6,-,CASSPHHGALAKNIQYF,TGTGCCAGCAGCCCCCATCATGGGGCCCTAGCCAAAAACATTCAGTACTTC
many,14,TRBJ1-1,TRBV7-3,-,CASSGADLNTEAFF,TGTGCCAGCAGCGGGGCAGACCTGAACACTGAAGCTTTCTTT
many,15,TRBJ2-4,TRBV6-1,-,CASYPGKSAKNIQYF,TGTGCCAGCTATCCGGGGAAGTCGGCCAAAAACATTCAGTACTTC
-,16,TRBJ2-1,TRBV19,TRBD2,CASSKLAGGNYYEQFF,TGTGCCAGTAGTAAACTAGCGGGGGGGAATTACTATGAGCAGTTCTTC
many,18,TRBJ2-1,TRBV11-2,TRBD2,CASSPRGLAGRLDNEQFF,TGTGCCAGCAGCCCCCGGGGACTAGCGGGCCGCCTGGACAATGAGCAGTTCTTC
many,14,TRBJ2-7,TRBV3-1,TRBD2,CASSPKREPYEQYF,TGTGCCAGCAGCCCTAAGCGGGAACCGTACGAGCAGTACTTC
-,15,TRBJ2-1,TRBV5-1,-,CASSLYRDSANEQFF,TGCGCCAGCAGCTTGTACCGGGACTCCGCTAATGAGCAGTTCTTC
many,14,TRBJ1-4,TRBV20-1,-,CSARGTLQGEKLFF,TGCAGTGCTAGAGGGACACTCCAAGGCGAAAAACTGTTTTTT
few,15,TRBJ2-1,TRBV4-2,TRBD1,CASSSGTGDYNEQFF,TGTGCCAGCAGCTCCGGGACAGGTGACTACAATGAGCAGTTCTTC
few,15,TRBJ2-2,TRBV4-3,TRBD2,CASSQDRLATGELFF,TGCGCCAGCAGCCAAGATAGACTAGCGACCGGTGAGCTGTTTTTT
many,14,TRBJ2-6,TRBV20-1,-,CSASTGRGANVLTF,TGCAGTGCTAGCACAGGGCGCGGGGCCAACGTCCTGACTTTC
many,17,TRBJ2-1,TRBV20-1,TRBD2,CSARGLAGAVSYNEQFF,TGCAGTGCTCGTGGACTAGCGGGCGCCGTTTCCTACAATGAGCAGTTCTTC
-,15,TRBJ1-2,TRBV12-3/TRBV12-4,-,CASSLNVKANYGYTF,TGTGCCAGCAGTTTGAATGTAAAAGCTAACTATGGCTACACCTTC
few,19,TRBJ2-7,TRBV28,TRBD1,CASSTQQKVGTGVLYEQYF,TGTGCCAGCAGTACTCAACAGAAGGTGGGAACAGGGGTTTTATACGAGCAGTACTTC
many,14,TRBJ2-7,TRBV5-1,TRBD1,CASSGGTGDYEQYF,TGCGCCAGCAGCGGGGGGACAGGCGACTACGAGCAGTACTTC
many,17,TRBJ2-1,TRBV18,-,CASSLALAMTSYNEQFF,TGTGCCAGCTCACTTGCCTTAGCGATGACCTCCTACAATGAGCAGTTCTTC
-,12,TRBJ1-1,TRBV7-9,-,CASSLGRGLAFF,TGTGCCAGCAGCTTAGGTCGGGGTTTGGCTTTCTTT
few,14,TRBJ2-1,TRBV10-1,-,CASKQDSRGHEQFF,TGCGCCAGCAAGCAGGACTCTCGGGGGCATGAGCAGTTCTTC